This TCR beta chain comes out of a study of cytomegalovirus exposure and HLA in healthy donors. Study-wide results and caveats: Previously analyzed data showed that most TCR beta V segments were productive at a frequency of about 87% or about 30%. Association of 16,951 TCR beta sequences with HLA alleles was found at 0.05 false discovery rate in a later analysis.

The PCR employed 60 Vbeta primers together with 13 Jbeta primers. Assay used: immunoSEQ multiplex PCR; TCRdb lists only in-frame clones, some missing. Listed are 55,000 to 65,000 clones; 3.5% to 4% falls within the top ten. About this clone: Its antigen is not known.

The germline CDR1 and CDR2 sequences are MGHRA and YSYEKL. The CDR3 loop spans 16 amino acids. V trimming: 4 bases; J trimming: 3 bases; junction bases outside the gene matches: 11. V is TRBV4-1 and J is TRBJ2-7, with 8 bases lining up with TRBD1. Sequencing was carried out using PBMCs. The clonotype comes from a woman younger than 30 in good health and CMV-seronegative. CDR3 loop: CASSPRDRGFFYEQYF. As DNA, the CDR3 is TGCGCCAGCAGCCCCCGCGACAGGGGATTTTTCTACGAGCAGTACTTC.